This TCR beta chain derives from a study of blood T cell repertoires in COVID-19. Study-level information: T cells, B-cell-depleted T cells, or PBMCs provided the cDNA or gDNA that served as material.

The V and J ends lost 2 bases and 5 bases respectively, with 12 bases between them. This CDR3 spans 14 amino acids. Per germline, CDR1 MNHNY and CDR2 SVGAGI (reference sequence). Assay: immunoSEQ multiplex PCR; the TCRdb copy retains only in-frame clones and omits some. Here the sample spans around 130,000 clones, approximately 84% being singletons. V usage is TRBV6-6 and J usage is TRBJ1-1, with a tentative D call TRBD1 (6 bases). This clonotype was sampled from a man aged 65-85 years with acute or convalescent COVID-19. Input material: peripheral blood. The chain's CDR3 is CASSYRQERTEAFF. The CDR3 DNA reads TGTGCCAGCAGTTACCGACAGGAAAGGACTGAAGCTTTCTTT.